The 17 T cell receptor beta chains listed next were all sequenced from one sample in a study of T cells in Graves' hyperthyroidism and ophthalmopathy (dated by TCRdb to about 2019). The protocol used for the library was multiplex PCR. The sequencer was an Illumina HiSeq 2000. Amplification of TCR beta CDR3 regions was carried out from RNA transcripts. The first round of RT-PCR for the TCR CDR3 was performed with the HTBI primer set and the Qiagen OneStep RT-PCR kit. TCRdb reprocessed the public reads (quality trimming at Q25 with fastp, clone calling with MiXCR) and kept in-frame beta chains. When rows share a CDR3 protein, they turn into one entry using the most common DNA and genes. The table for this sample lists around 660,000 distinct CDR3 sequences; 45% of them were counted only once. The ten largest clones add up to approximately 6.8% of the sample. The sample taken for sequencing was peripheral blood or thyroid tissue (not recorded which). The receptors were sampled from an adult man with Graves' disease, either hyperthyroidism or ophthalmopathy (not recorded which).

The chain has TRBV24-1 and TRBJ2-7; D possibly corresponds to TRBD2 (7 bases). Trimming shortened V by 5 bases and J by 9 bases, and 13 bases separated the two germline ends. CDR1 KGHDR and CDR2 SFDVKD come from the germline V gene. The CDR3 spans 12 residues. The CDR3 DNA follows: TGTGCCACCAGTGCGGGGGGCGGAGGGCAGTACTTC. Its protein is CATSAGGGGQYF.

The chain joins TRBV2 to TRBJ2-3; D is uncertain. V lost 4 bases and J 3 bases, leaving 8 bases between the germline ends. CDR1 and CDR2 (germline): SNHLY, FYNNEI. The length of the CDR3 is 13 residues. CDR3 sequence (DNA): TGTGCCAGCAGTGCAACTGGAACAGATACGCAGTATTTT. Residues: CASSATGTDTQYF.

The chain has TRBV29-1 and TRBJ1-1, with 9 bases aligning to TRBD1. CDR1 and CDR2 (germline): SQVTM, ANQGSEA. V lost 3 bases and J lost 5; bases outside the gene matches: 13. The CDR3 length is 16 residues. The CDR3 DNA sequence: TGCAGCGTTGATCCGGGACAGGGTGGGGAACAGACTGAAGCTTTCTTT. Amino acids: CSVDPGQGGEQTEAFF.

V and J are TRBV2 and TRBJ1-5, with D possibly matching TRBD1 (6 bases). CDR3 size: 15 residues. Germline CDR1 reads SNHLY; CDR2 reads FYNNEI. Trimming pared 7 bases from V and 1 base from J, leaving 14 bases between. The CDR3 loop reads CASTKGRGSNQPQHF. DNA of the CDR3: TGTGCCAGCACTAAGGGCAGGGGAAGCAATCAGCCCCAGCATTTT.

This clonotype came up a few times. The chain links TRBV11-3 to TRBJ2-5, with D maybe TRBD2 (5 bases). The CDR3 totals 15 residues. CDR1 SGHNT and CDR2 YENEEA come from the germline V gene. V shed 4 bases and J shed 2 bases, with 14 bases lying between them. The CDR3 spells CASSSPGGWQETQYF. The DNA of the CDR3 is TGTGCCAGCAGCTCACCTGGAGGATGGCAAGAGACCCAGTACTTC.

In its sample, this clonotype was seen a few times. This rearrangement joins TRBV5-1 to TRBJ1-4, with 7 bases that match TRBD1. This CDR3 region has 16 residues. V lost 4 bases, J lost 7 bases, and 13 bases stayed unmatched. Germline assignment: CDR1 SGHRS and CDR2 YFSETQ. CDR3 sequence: CASSPNYRGVGEKLFF. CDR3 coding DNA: TGCGCCAGCAGCCCGAACTACAGGGGAGTGGGTGAAAAACTGTTTTTT.

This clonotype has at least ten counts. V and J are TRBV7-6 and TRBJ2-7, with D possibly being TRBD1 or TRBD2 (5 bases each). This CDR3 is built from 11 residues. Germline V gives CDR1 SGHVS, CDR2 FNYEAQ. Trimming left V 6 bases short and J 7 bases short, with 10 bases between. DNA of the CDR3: TGTGCCAGCAGTTCGGGGCGAGAGCAGTACTTC. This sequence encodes CASSSGREQYF.

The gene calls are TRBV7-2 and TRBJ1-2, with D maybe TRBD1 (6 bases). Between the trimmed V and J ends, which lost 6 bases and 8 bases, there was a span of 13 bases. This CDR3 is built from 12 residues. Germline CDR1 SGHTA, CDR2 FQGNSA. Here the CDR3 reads CASRTGARGYTF. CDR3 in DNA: TGTGCCAGCAGGACGGGGGCGCGGGGCTACACCTTC.

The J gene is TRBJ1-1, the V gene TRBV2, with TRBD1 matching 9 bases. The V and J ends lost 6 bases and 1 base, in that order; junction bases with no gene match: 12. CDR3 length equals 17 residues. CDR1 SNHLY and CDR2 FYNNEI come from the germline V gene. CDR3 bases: TGTGCCAGCAGCCGCTTCCGGGACAGGGAACCGAACACTGAAGCTTTCTTT. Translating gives CASSRFRDREPNTEAFF.

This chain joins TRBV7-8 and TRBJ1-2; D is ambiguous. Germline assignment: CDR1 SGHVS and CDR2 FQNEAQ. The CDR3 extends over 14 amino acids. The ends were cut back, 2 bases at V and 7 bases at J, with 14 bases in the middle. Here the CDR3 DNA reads TGTGCCAGCAGCTTATGGGGAACCAATGCTGGCTACACCTTC. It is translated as CASSLWGTNAGYTF.

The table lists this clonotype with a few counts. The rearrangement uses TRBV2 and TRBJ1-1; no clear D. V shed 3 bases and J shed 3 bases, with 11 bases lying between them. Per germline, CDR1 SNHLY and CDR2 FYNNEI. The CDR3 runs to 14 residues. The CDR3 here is CASSEFGIDTEAFF. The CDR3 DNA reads TGTGCCAGCAGTGAGTTCGGGATCGACACTGAAGCTTTCTTT.

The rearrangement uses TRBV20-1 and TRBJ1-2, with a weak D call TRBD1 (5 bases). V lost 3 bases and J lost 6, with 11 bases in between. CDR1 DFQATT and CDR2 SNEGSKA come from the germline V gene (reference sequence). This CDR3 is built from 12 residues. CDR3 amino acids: CSASLSGNGYTF. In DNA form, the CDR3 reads TGCAGTGCTAGCCTCTCAGGGAATGGCTACACCTTC.

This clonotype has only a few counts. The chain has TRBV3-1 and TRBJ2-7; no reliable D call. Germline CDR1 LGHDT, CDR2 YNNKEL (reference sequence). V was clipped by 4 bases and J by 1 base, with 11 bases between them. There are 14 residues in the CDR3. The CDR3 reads CASSRGRASYEQYF. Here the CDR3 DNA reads TGTGCCAGCAGCCGTGGACGGGCTTCCTACGAGCAGTACTTC.

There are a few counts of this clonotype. The CDR3 DNA reads as TGTGCCAGCAGCTTAGAAGCCAGCGGAGACTACGAGCAGTACTTC. This gives the protein CASSLEASGDYEQYF. The chain combines TRBV7-2 with TRBJ2-7; D is possibly TRBD2 (5 bases). The CDR3 is made up of 15 amino acids. Between the trimmed V and J ends, which lost 1 base and 3 bases, there was a span of 13 bases. Per the germline V gene, CDR1 is SGHTA and CDR2 is FQGNSA.

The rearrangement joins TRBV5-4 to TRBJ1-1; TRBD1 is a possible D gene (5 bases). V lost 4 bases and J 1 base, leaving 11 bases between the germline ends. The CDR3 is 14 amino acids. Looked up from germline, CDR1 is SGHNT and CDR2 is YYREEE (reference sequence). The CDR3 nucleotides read TGTGCCAGCAGCGTAACACAGGAGAACACTGAAGCTTTCTTT. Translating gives CASSVTQENTEAFF.

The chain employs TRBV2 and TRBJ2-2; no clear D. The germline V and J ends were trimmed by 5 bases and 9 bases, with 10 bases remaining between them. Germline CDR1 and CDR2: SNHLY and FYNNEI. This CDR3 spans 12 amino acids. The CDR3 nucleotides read TGTGCCAGCAGTTTCGCTGGCTGGGAGCTGTTTTTT. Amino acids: CASSFAGWELFF.

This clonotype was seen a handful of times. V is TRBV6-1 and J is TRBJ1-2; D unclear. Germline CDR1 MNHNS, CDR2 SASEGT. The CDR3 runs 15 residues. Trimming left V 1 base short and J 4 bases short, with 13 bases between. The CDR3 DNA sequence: TGTGCCAGCAGTGAAGTTATGGGCCGGACCTATGGCTACACCTTC. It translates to CASSEVMGRTYGYTF.